This TCR beta chain was obtained from a study of chemoradiotherapy in HPV16-positive cancers. The CDR3 sequence is 14 residues long. Trimming removed 0 bases at V and 1 base at J, with 6 bases between. CDR1 is SEHNR and CDR2 is FQNEAQ in the germline V gene (reference sequence). Assay used: immunoSEQ multiplex PCR; TCRdb lists only in-frame clones, some missing. This table has about 68,000 clones, 88% appearing once. Repeated repertoire sampling spanned the course of chemoradiotherapy. This clone was detected only a few times. The chain joins TRBV7-9 to TRBJ1-1; D is undetermined. Sequencing was performed on blood, taken from a patient who underwent chemoradiotherapy. The clonotype originates from a human donor with HPV-associated anogenital cancer. The CDR3 loop is CASSLALGNTEAFF. For the CDR3, the DNA is TGTGCCAGCAGCTTAGCATTGGGGAACACTGAAGCTTTCTTT.